This T cell receptor beta chain is from a study of sequential checkpoint blockade in melanoma. About the research overall: Patients were randomized 1:1 to nivolumab-then-ipilimumab or ipilimumab-then-nivolumab first-line. TCRbeta immunosequencing was performed on DNA from approximately 93 pretreatment melanoma tumor samples. After nivolumab or ipilimumab alone, some 22 patients had week-13 rebiopsies.

Germline V gene data show CDR1 as MRHNA and CDR2 as SNTAGT. V was shortened by 8 bases and J by 3 bases, with 14 bases between the two germline ends. The CDR3 covers 13 residues. This table comes from immunoSEQ multiplex PCR, and its TCRdb copy is limited to in-frame clones, with some not included. The sample records 3,800 or so clones, 30% to 35% being singletons. This clone was counted once. The antigen remains undetermined. Treatment defined: randomized to nivolumab then ipilimumab (arm A) or the reverse (arm B). Study-level points and caveats: In arm A, pretreatment tumor clonality was associated with response.

The clonotype comes from a human donor with melanoma. J is TRBJ2-7 and V is TRBV6-4; D is possibly TRBD1 (6 bases). This sample comprised tumor tissue (inferred from file names), obtained from a patient given nivolumab and ipilimumab in sequence. The CDR3 is CASGPGHLYEQYF. CDR3 coding DNA: TGTGCCAGCGGTCCGGGACACCTCTACGAGCAGTACTTC.